These T cell receptor beta chains were read from a single sample in a study of a mutant IDH1 vaccine in newly diagnosed glioma. Data came from immunoSEQ multiplex PCR; TCRdb stores just in-frame clones and leaves some out. The sample has just under 95,000 clones, about 80% seen once. This material consisted of PBMCs, taken from a glioma patient treated with radiotherapy, temozolomide or both. Receptor source: a man aged 35-49 years with glioma. Both conserved end residues are part of each CDR3. D genes are given only for firm matches. Rows may omit the clone size; those that give it use once, few, many or a size class.

clone_size j_call d_call v_call cdr3_aa cdr3_nt
- TRBJ1-4 - TRBV5-6 CASSLWGLEEKLFF TGTGCCAGCAGCTTGTGGGGGTTAGAGGAAAAACTGTTTTTT
- TRBJ1-3 - TRBV19 CASSISGATNTIYF TGTGCCAGTAGTATTTCAGGGGCTACAAACACCATATATTTT
- TRBJ1-2 - TRBV7-9 CASSLGRGRGYTF TGTGCCAGCAGCTTAGGCAGGGGACGGGGCTACACCTTC
- TRBJ2-7 - TRBV11-2 CASSLGGIREQYF TGTGCCAGCAGCTTAGGTGGGATTAGGGAGCAGTACTTC
- TRBJ1-1 - TRBV4-2 CASSETGTVNTEAFF TGTGCCAGCAGCGAAACCGGGACGGTGAACACTGAAGCTTTCTTT
- TRBJ2-3 - TRBV7-2 CASSKTGDTQYF TGTGCCAGCAGCAAGACGGGGGATACGCAGTATTTT
- TRBJ1-4 - TRBV5-4 CASSSRDDNEKLFF TGTGCCAGCAGCTCCCGGGACGATAATGAAAAACTGTTTTTT
- TRBJ2-5 TRBD2 TRBV15 CATSSGLGGVETQYF TGTGCCACCAGCAGCGGGCTGGGGGGGGTTGAGACCCAGTACTTC
- TRBJ2-7 - TRBV6-5 CASRHGAYEQYF TGTGCCAGCAGACACGGGGCCTACGAGCAGTACTTC
- TRBJ2-5 - TRBV30 CAWSPLGAGGPQETQYF TGTGCCTGGAGCCCTTTGGGAGCCGGGGGACCACAAGAGACCCAGTACTTC
- TRBJ2-7 TRBD2 TRBV5-4 CASSTRGGRKDEQYF TGTGCCAGCAGCACCCGGGGGGGCCGTAAAGACGAGCAGTACTTC
- TRBJ1-5 - TRBV16 CASSPVNQPQHF TGTGCCAGCAGCCCGGTGAATCAGCCCCAGCATTTT
- TRBJ2-1 - TRBV5-1 CASSENSGLSSYNEQFF TGCGCCAGCAGCGAGAATAGCGGATTAAGCTCCTACAATGAGCAGTTCTTC
once TRBJ2-1 TRBD2 TRBV6-5 CASKLTSGGYNEQFF TGTGCCAGCAAATTAACTAGCGGGGGTTACAATGAGCAGTTCTTC
- TRBJ1-1 - TRBV7-2 CASSLGTKIPEAFF TGTGCCAGCAGCTTAGGAACCAAAATTCCTGAAGCTTTCTTT
- TRBJ2-3 - TRBV6-4 CASLGEGTDTQYF TGTGCCAGCTTAGGAGAGGGCACAGATACGCAGTATTTT
- TRBJ2-5 - TRBV7-2 CASSLRWGGQETQYF TGTGCCAGCAGCTTGAGGTGGGGAGGCCAAGAGACCCAGTACTTC
- TRBJ1-4 TRBD1 TRBV11-2 CASGGTGNRLFF TGTGCCAGCGGCGGGACAGGCAATAGACTGTTTTTT
- TRBJ1-3 TRBD1 TRBV18 CASSFGTAPEGRNTIYF TGTGCCAGCTCATTCGGGACAGCCCCGGAGGGGAGGAACACCATATATTTT
once TRBJ2-7 - TRBV7-8 CASSTTDSYTYEQYF TGTGCCAGCAGCACTACGGACAGCTACACCTACGAGCAGTACTTC
- TRBJ2-3 - TRBV7-6 CASSLLGRADTQYF TGTGCCAGCAGCTTATTGGGTCGGGCAGATACGCAGTATTTT
- TRBJ2-7 TRBD1 TRBV6-6 CASRDPGQGKSYEQYF TGTGCCAGCAGGGACCCGGGACAGGGTAAATCCTACGAGCAGTACTTC
- TRBJ1-3 - TRBV30 CAWSVGSSGNTIYF TGTGCCTGGAGTGTTGGGAGCTCTGGAAACACCATATATTTT
once TRBJ2-1 - TRBV5-6 CASSSLLEHQGYNEQFF TGTGCCAGCAGCTCACTACTAGAACATCAGGGGTACAATGAGCAGTTCTTC
many TRBJ1-2 - TRBV19 CASSIGGPPGEGYTF TGTGCCAGTAGTATAGGGGGACCTCCCGGGGAAGGCTACACCTTC
- TRBJ2-6 - TRBV6-1 CASSRRSSGANVLTF TGTGCCAGCTCAAGAAGGAGCTCTGGGGCCAACGTCCTGACTTTC
- TRBJ1-1 - TRBV5-4 CASSLVGGGETEAFF TGTGCCAGCAGCTTGGTCGGAGGGGGAGAAACTGAAGCTTTCTTT
- TRBJ1-2 - TRBV7-8 CASSVDTGGYGYTF TGTGCCAGCTCGGTGGACACGGGGGGCTATGGCTACACCTTC
- TRBJ2-5 TRBD2 TRBV7-2 CASSSRTSGGLKTQYF TGTGCCAGCAGCTCCCGGACTAGCGGGGGGCTGAAGACCCAGTACTTC
- TRBJ1-4 - TRBV9 CASSVAPATNEKLFF TGTGCCAGCAGCGTAGCCCCGGCAACTAATGAAAAACTGTTTTTT
once TRBJ2-3 - TRBV4-3 CASSQVSTDTQYF TGCGCCAGCAGCCAAGTTAGCACAGATACGCAGTATTTT
- TRBJ1-2 - TRBV6-5 CASRRQIYGYTF TGTGCCAGCAGGAGACAGATCTATGGCTACACCTTC
once TRBJ1-4 - TRBV7-2 CASSLVVGRDQFF TGTGCCAGCAGCTTAGTTGTGGGCAGGGACCAGTTTTTT
- TRBJ2-7 TRBD2 TRBV11-1 CASSQAGVTYEQYF TGTGCCAGCAGCCAAGCGGGGGTGACCTACGAGCAGTACTTC
- TRBJ2-7 - TRBV6-1 CASSEGPYLPYEQYF TGTGCCAGCAGTGAAGGCCCCTACCTTCCCTACGAGCAGTACTTC